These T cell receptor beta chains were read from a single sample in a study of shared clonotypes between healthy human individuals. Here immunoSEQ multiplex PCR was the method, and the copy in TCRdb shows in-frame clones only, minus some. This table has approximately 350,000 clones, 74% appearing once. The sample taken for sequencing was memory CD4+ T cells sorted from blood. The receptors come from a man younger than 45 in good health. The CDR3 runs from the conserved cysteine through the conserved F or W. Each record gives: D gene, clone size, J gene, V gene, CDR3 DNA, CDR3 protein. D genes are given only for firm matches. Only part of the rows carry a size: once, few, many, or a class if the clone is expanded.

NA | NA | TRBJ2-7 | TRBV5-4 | TGTGCCAGCAGCTTGGCGGGAGTAGGTCGCGAGCAGTACTTC | CASSLAGVGREQYF
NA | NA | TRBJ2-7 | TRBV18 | TGTGCCAGCTCAACAGCCGGGGGCGAGCAGTACTTC | CASSTAGGEQYF
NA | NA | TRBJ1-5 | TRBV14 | TGTGCCAGCAGCCAATCCCAGTCCAATCAGCCCCAGCATTTT | CASSQSQSNQPQHF
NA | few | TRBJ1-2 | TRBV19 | TGTGCCAGTAGTGCTCGGGACGGCGGATTTCGGGGCTACACCTTC | CASSARDGGFRGYTF
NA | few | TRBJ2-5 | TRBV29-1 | TGCAGCGTGCTCAGCGGTGGGGAGACCCAGTACTTC | CSVLSGGETQYF
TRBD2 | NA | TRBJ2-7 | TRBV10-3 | TGTGCCATCTCAGCACTAGCGGCCTCCTACGAGCAGTACTTC | CAISALAASYEQYF
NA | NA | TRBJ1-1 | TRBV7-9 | TGTGCCAGCAGTCCAGGACAGACGTTACCTGAAGCTTTCTTT | CASSPGQTLPEAFF
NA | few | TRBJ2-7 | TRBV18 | TGTGCCAGCTCGCCATCGGGGTGGGAGCAGTACTTC | CASSPSGWEQYF
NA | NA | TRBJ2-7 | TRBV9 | TGTGCCAGCAGCCTCACCGGACAGACCTACGAGCAGTACTTC | CASSLTGQTYEQYF
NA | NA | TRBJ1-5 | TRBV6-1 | TGTGCCAGCAGTGAAGCGCTGGGGCAGCCCCAGCATTTT | CASSEALGQPQHF
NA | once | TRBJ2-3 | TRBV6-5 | TGTGCCAGCAGTCGGGACTCCACGCAGTATTTT | CASSRDSTQYF
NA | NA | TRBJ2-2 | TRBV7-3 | TGTGCCAGCAGCCAGGCGGGGATGCGCTTAGGGGAGCTGTTTTTT | CASSQAGMRLGELFF
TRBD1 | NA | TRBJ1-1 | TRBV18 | TGTGCCAGCTCACCAGGGACAGGGAGGTTGAACACTGAAGCTTTCTTT | CASSPGTGRLNTEAFF
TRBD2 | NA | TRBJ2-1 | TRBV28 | TGTGCCAGCAGGGGCCTAGCGGGAGTGGGGTACAATGAGCAGTTCTTC | CASRGLAGVGYNEQFF
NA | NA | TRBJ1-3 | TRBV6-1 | TGTGCCAGCAGCAGGGACATCAGCTCTGGAAACACCATATATTTT | CASSRDISSGNTIYF
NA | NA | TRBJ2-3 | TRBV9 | TGTGCCAGCAGCCAGTGGAACAGGTTGGGAGATACGCAGTATTTT | CASSQWNRLGDTQYF
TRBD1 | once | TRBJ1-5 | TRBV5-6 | TGTGCCAGCAGCTTCGGGACAGGGGATCAGCCCCAGCATTTT | CASSFGTGDQPQHF
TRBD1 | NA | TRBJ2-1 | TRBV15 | TGTGCCACCAGGGTCTTACAGGGGGCGTTTAATGAGCAGTTCTTC | CATRVLQGAFNEQFF
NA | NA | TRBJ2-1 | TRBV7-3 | TGTGCCAGCAGCTTAACCTCCGGGAACTACAATGAGCAGTTCTTC | CASSLTSGNYNEQFF
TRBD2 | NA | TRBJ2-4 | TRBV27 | TGTGCCAGCGGTGCGGGAGGGATAGGGGGCATTCAGTACTTC | CASGAGGIGGIQYF
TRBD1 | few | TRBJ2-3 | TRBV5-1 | TGCGCCAGCAGCTTGAGGCAGGGGGTTACAGATACGCAGTATTTT | CASSLRQGVTDTQYF